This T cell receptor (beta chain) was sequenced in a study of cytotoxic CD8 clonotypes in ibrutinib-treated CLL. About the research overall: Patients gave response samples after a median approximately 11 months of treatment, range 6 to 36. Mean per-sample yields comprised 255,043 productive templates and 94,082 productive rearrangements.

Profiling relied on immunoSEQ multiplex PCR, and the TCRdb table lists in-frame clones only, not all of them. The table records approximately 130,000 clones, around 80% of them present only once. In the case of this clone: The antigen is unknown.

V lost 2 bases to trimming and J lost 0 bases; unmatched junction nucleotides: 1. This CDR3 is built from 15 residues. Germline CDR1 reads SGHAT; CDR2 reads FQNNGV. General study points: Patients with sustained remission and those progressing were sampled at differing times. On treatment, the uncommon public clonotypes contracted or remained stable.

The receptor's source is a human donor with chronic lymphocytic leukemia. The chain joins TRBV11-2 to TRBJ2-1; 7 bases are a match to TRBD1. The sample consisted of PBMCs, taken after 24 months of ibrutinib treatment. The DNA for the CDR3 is TGTGCCAGCAGCTTAACAGGGGACTCCTACAATGAGCAGTTCTTC. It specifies CASSLTGDSYNEQFF.